This T cell receptor (beta chain) comes out of a study of T-cell memory formation after mild COVID-19. On the study more broadly: TCR clusters were largely donor specific.

Study observations and caveats: Those CD4+ clones that contracted were mainly in CM and EM (CD8+ ones in EMRA).

Comment on this clonotype: The antigen remains unidentified.

5'RACE primed at constant segments yielded TCR alpha and TCR beta cDNA libraries bearing sample barcodes and UMIs. Using its own MiXCR run on the 5' RACE reads, TCRdb lists one record per CDR3 protein. The data contain under 200,000 distinct CDR3 sequences, approximately 13% of them seen just once; the ten biggest clones take up approximately 3.6%. Germline loops: CDR1 SGHTA, CDR2 FQGNSA. The germline V and J ends were trimmed by 8 bases and 5 bases, with 19 bases remaining between them. The CDR3 spans 15 residues. The chain couples TRBV7-2 to TRBJ2-1; maybe TRBD1 (6 bases). The TCR sequence derives from a young man who had mild COVID-19 (a few samples of this study predate the infection). Cell type and time point are not known. Sequenced: PBMCs or a T cell subset sorted from them (not recorded which). In nucleotides, the CDR3 is TGTGCCAGCCGCCGGGCCGGACAGATTAACAATGAGCAGTTCTTC. Protein sequence: CASRRAGQINNEQFF.